These 24 T cell receptor beta chains originate from one sample sequenced in a study of blood T cell repertoires in COVID-19. Profiling relied on immunoSEQ multiplex PCR, and the TCRdb table lists in-frame clones only, not all of them. The sample lists hundreds of thousands of clones; about 85% were seen once. The sample taken for sequencing was peripheral blood. Receptors originate from a young man with active or convalescent COVID-19.

CDR3: CASSLKDDRGNTEAFF. DNA of the CDR3: TGTGCCAGCAGCTTAAAAGACGACAGGGGGAACACTGAAGCTTTCTTT. This chain links TRBV7-3 with TRBJ1-1; 8 bases agree with TRBD1. Germline CDR1 SGHTA, CDR2 FQGTGA. J was trimmed by 1 base and V by 1 base; bases with no gene match: 5. CDR3 size: 16 residues.

This rearrangement joins TRBV6-5 to TRBJ2-3; TRBD1 matches 7 bases. CDR3 size: 15 residues. The ends lost 5 bases at V and 2 bases at J; junction bases unmatched: 7. Germline V gene sequence: CDR1 MNHEY, CDR2 SVGAGI. The CDR3: CASSPWDRSTDTQYF. The CDR3 DNA reads as TGTGCCAGCAGTCCCTGGGACAGATCCACAGATACGCAGTATTTT.

The chain is built from TRBV15 and TRBJ2-3, with 8 bases identical to TRBD2. The J segment lost 1 base and the V segment lost 1 base, leaving 4 bases of the junction unmatched. CDR3 length: 16 amino acids. Germline loops: CDR1 LNHNV, CDR2 YYDKDF (reference sequence). The DNA for the CDR3 is TGTGCCACCAGCAGAGCGGGAGGGGAGGGCACAGATACGCAGTATTTT. Its protein is CATSRAGGEGTDTQYF. Full variable domain (remainder filled in from reference TRBV15 and TRBJ2-3): DAMVIQNPRYQVTQFGKPVTLSCSQTLNHNVMYWYQQKSSQAPKLLFHYYDKDFNNEADTPDNFQSRRPNTSFCFLDIRSPGLGDTAMYLCATSRAGGEGTDTQYFGPGTRLTVL.

The V gene is TRBV5-6, the J gene TRBJ2-1; maybe TRBD1 (6 bases). The germline V and J ends were trimmed by 4 bases and 12 bases, with 23 bases remaining between them. Germline lookup yields CDR1 SGHDT and CDR2 YYEEEE. This CDR3 has 15 amino acids. CDR3 coding DNA: TGTGCCAGCAGCCAGGGGCCGGACCGGGGTTCCCGGCAGTTCTTC. Its translation is CASSQGPDRGSRQFF.

V and J are TRBV25-1 and TRBJ1-3; the D is unclear. There are 14 residues in the CDR3. V was shortened by 6 bases and J by 0 bases, with 9 bases between the two germline ends. Germline lookup yields CDR1 MGHDK and CDR2 SYGVNS. CDR3 protein: CASSAPSSGNTIYF. CDR3 bases: TGTGCCAGCAGCGCCCCCAGCTCTGGAAACACCATATATTTT.

The chain uses TRBV6-2 or TRBV6-3 and TRBJ1-2; D unresolved. V gave up 6 bases and J gave up 10 bases, with 9 bases separating them. This CDR3 region has 10 residues. Germline assignment: CDR1 MNHEY and CDR2 SVGEGT. CDR3 protein: CASSDDYYTF. The CDR3 nucleotides are TGTGCCAGCAGCGATGACTACTACACCTTC.

J is TRBJ1-4 and V is TRBV19; no firm D call. This CDR3 has 13 residues. Germline-derived CDR1 and CDR2 are LNHDA and SQIVND (reference sequence). The V end was cut by 7 bases, the J end by 8 bases, with 14 bases between. CDR3 DNA: TGTGCCAGTAACGGGAATGGCGAGGAAAAACTGTTTTTT. The encoded protein is CASNGNGEEKLFF.

The chain uses TRBV27 and TRBJ1-5; TRBD1 agrees at 9 bases. CDR1 and CDR2 (germline): MNHEY, SMNVEV (reference sequence). The CDR3 consists of 14 residues. V trimming: 7 bases; J trimming: 4 bases; junction bases outside the gene matches: 5. CDR3 DNA: TGTGCCAGCACCCCGACAGGGGGGAATCAGCCCCAGCATTTT. Amino acids: CASTPTGGNQPQHF.

The V and J genes are TRBV4-1 and TRBJ2-5; D is perhaps TRBD2 (6 bases). CDR3 length: 14 residues. Germline V gene data show CDR1 as MGHRA and CDR2 as YSYEKL. Trimming left V 0 bases short and J 5 bases short, with 10 bases between. The DNA of the CDR3 is TGCGCCAGCAGCCAAGAACTAGCTAGCGAGACCCAGTACTTC. This translates into CASSQELASETQYF.

The V call is TRBV20-1, the J call TRBJ2-5, with 13 positions matching TRBD2. Germline loops: CDR1 DFQATT, CDR2 SNEGSKA (reference sequence). V was pared by 3 bases and J by 5 bases, with 9 bases of the junction left unmatched. The CDR3 runs 16 residues. The CDR3 sequence: CSASGTSGTSGETQYF. The DNA of the CDR3 is TGCAGTGCTAGTGGGACTAGCGGGACATCTGGGGAGACCCAGTACTTC.

This clone occurred a few times. The CDR3 reads CASRTGGYGYTF. The CDR3 bases are TGTGCCAGCAGGACAGGGGGCTATGGCTACACCTTC. The J gene is TRBJ1-2, the V gene TRBV12-3 or TRBV12-4; 9 nucleotides match TRBD1. The CDR3 runs to 12 residues. Unmatched junction bases numbered 0, after V lost 6 bases and J lost 4 bases.

The chain couples TRBV6-6 to TRBJ2-7; 7 nucleotides agree with TRBD2. The CDR3 sequence is 16 residues long. In germline, CDR1 is MNHNY, CDR2 SVGAGI (reference sequence). V dropped 6 bases and J dropped 2; count of bases not matched to a gene: 13. CDR3 amino acids: CASSPSVGGRPYEQYF. DNA of the CDR3: TGTGCCAGCAGCCCCTCGGTGGGCGGGAGACCCTACGAGCAGTACTTC.

CDR3 sequence: CASSGTGGIQYF. As DNA, the CDR3 is TGTGCCAGCAGTGGGACAGGAGGGATTCAGTACTTC. The chain has TRBV2 and TRBJ2-4; perhaps TRBD1 as D (7 bases). CDR3 length equals 12 residues. Trimming shortened V by 4 bases and J by 10 bases, and 11 bases separated the two germline ends. Germline CDR1 and CDR2: SNHLY and FYNNEI.

In its sample, this clone was seen a few times. The CDR3 DNA sequence: TGTGCCTGCGTTTCTACAGGGTCCCTAAGCTCTGGGGCCAACGTCCTGACTTTC. Translated: CACVSTGSLSSGANVLTF. The chain combines TRBV30 with TRBJ2-6, with D perhaps matching TRBD1 (6 bases). This CDR3 has 18 residues. Germline CDR1 is GTSNPN and CDR2 is SVGIG (reference sequence). Trimming removed 6 bases from V and 0 bases from J, with 21 bases in between.

The rearrangement links TRBV28 to TRBJ1-3; no reliable D call. Trimming cost V 2 bases and J 0 bases, with 11 bases left between them. Germline CDR1 MDHEN, CDR2 SYDVKM. The CDR3 is 16 residues long. CDR3 sequence reads: CASSLGGFHSGNTIYF. Here the CDR3 DNA reads TGTGCCAGCAGTTTAGGAGGGTTCCACTCTGGAAACACCATATATTTT.

The rearrangement joins TRBV6-6 to TRBJ1-5; D is ambiguous. The CDR3 covers 14 residues. With 2 bases removed from V and 9 bases from J, the gap between germline ends came to 14 bases. The germline gives CDR1 MNHNY, CDR2 SVGAGI (reference sequence). CDR3 sequence (DNA): TGTGCCAGCAGTTACGGAACAGCTGAAGGGCCCCAGCATTTT. Protein sequence: CASSYGTAEGPQHF.

The genes are TRBV5-8 and TRBJ2-4; TRBD1 matches 8 bases. V lost 3 bases to trimming and J lost 2 bases; unmatched junction nucleotides: 4. CDR3 length: 15 amino acids. Germline CDR1 and CDR2: SGHTS and YDEGEE. CDR3 amino acids: CASSSDRVTKNIQYF. DNA for the CDR3: TGTGCCAGCAGCTCGGACAGGGTGACCAAAAACATTCAGTACTTC.

CDR3 in amino acids: CATSRNPLSRPYNEQFF. In DNA form, the CDR3 reads TGTGCCACCAGCAGAAACCCTCTTAGCCGACCCTACAATGAGCAGTTCTTC. V gene TRBV15 combines with J gene TRBJ2-1; D not resolved. The CDR3 length is 17 residues. Trimming took 2 bases from V and 2 from J, leaving 16 bases between them. Germline values: CDR1 LNHNV, CDR2 YYDKDF (reference sequence).

The CDR3 loop is CASSPSGGPYEQYF. The DNA of the CDR3 is TGTGCCAGCAGTCCCTCGGGGGGCCCCTACGAGCAGTACTTC. The chain joins TRBV6-2 or TRBV6-3 to TRBJ2-7; the D gene is possibly TRBD2 (7 bases). This CDR3 comprises 14 residues. Between the trimmed V and J ends, which lost 5 bases and 2 bases, there was a span of 13 bases. Germline assignment: CDR1 MNHEY and CDR2 SVGEGT.

This clone was seen only once. The chain recombines TRBV6-5 with TRBJ2-3; 8 nucleotides line up with TRBD2. Germline V gene sequence: CDR1 MNHEY, CDR2 SVGAGI. Losses at the gene ends were 2 bases for V and 0 bases for J; bases not matched to a gene: 4. The CDR3 is 16 residues long. The CDR3 loop reads CASSYLAGFSTDTQYF. CDR3 DNA: TGTGCCAGCAGTTACCTAGCGGGCTTTAGCACAGATACGCAGTATTTT.

The V call is TRBV7-8, the J call TRBJ2-7, with 9 bases aligning to TRBD1. Germline V gene sequence: CDR1 SGHVS, CDR2 FQNEAQ. There are 14 residues in the CDR3. The trim removed 4 bases at V and 5 bases at J, leaving 6 bases unmatched. The CDR3 protein is CASSYRDRVDEQYF. DNA of the CDR3: TGTGCCAGCAGCTACCGGGACAGGGTCGACGAGCAGTACTTC.

J is TRBJ1-1 and V is TRBV19; possible D gene TRBD1, 6 bases. Per germline, CDR1 LNHDA and CDR2 SQIVND (reference sequence). V was pared by 3 bases and J by 1 base, with 15 bases between. The CDR3 loop spans 16 amino acids. The CDR3 region has the DNA TGTGCCAGTAGTATGACCACAGGGAGGGGGAACACTGAAGCTTTCTTT. Encoded protein: CASSMTTGRGNTEAFF.

This clone has just one count. This rearrangement joins TRBV12-3 or TRBV12-4 to TRBJ1-1, with D uncertain. This CDR3 comprises 13 residues. Trimming shortened V by 4 bases and J by 3 bases, and 9 bases separated the two germline ends. The CDR3 region is CASSSVRYTEAFF. Written as DNA, the CDR3 is TGTGCCAGCAGTTCTGTCAGGTACACTGAAGCTTTCTTT.

This clone was recorded once. This chain uses TRBV4-3 with TRBJ2-1, with D perhaps TRBD2 (5 bases). Germline assignment: CDR1 LGHNA and CDR2 YSLEER. Trimming took off 1 base at V and 13 bases at J, with 11 bases between the two ends. CDR3 length: 12 residues. This CDR3 reads CASSQVGGFQFF. CDR3 DNA: TGCGCCAGCAGCCAAGTAGGAGGCTTTCAGTTCTTC.